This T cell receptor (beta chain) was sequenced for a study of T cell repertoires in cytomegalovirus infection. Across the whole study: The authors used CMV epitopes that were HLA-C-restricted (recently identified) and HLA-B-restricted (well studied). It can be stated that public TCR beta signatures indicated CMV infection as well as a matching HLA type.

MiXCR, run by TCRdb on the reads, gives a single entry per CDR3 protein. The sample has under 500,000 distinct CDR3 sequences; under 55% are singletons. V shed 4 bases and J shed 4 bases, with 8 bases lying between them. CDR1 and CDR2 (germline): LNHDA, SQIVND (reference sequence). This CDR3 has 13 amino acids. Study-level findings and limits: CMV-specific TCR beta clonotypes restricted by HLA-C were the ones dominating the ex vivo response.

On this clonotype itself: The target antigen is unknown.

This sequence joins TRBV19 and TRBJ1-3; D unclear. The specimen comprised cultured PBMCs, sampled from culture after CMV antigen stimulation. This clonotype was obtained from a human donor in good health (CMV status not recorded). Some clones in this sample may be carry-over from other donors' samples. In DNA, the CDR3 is TGTGCCAGTAGTACACCTACGGGAAACACCATATATTTT. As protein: CASSTPTGNTIYF.